This is a list of T cell receptor beta chains from one sample in a study of molecular identifiers for immune sequencing clone quantification. TCRdb redid the calling of the PCR reads with MiXCR, one entry per CDR3 protein. This table has about 510,000 distinct CDR3 sequences, less than 30% appearing once. The specimen sequenced was naive CD8+ T cells from blood, with Jurkat cell RNA spiked in. The receptors stem from a human donor in good health. Some libraries in this study had Jurkat cell RNA spiked in. Both conserved end residues are part of each CDR3. Fields, in order: V gene, J gene, CDR3 protein.

TRBV3-1,TRBJ2-3,CASSQFPSGGYSTDTQYF
TRBV7-9,TRBJ2-7,CASSLQNPYEQYF
TRBV6-1,TRBJ2-7,CASSEGGGQGKHEQYF
TRBV6-6,TRBJ2-3,CASSHYRGGASTDTQYF
TRBV12-3/TRBV12-4,TRBJ2-3,CASSPTSGGDSDTQYF
TRBV6-5,TRBJ1-5,CASSPQGPGNQPQHF
TRBV7-6,TRBJ1-1,CASSLPGQGAKGTEAFF
TRBV20-1,TRBJ1-1,CSEREAKARGAFF
TRBV20-1,TRBJ2-7,CSAVQVRRSYEQYF
TRBV20-1,TRBJ2-7,CSARGLARTYERYF
TRBV20-1,TRBJ2-2,CSATSRAGELFF
TRBV21-1,TRBJ2-3,CASSKRTGGGTQYF
TRBV5-6,TRBJ2-3,CASSYRLAGGTDTQYF
TRBV14,TRBJ2-7,CASSPSAFYEQYF
TRBV20-1,TRBJ1-1,CSAREEGGTEAFF
TRBV29-1,TRBJ2-2,CSVLTSGKNTGELFF
TRBV4-2,TRBJ2-7,CASSQDQLAGVTEQYF
TRBV5-1,TRBJ1-1,CASSLGYWDNEKRTEAFF
TRBV7-9,TRBJ1-4,CASSPLDRGTNEKLFF
TRBV6-5,TRBJ2-7,CASSLQGPLYEQYF
TRBV20-1,TRBJ2-7,CSTTSGKHEQYF
TRBV2,TRBJ1-1,CASSVQDVNTEAFF
TRBV20-1,TRBJ2-7,CSADRTGSYEQYF
TRBV7-6,TRBJ2-1,CASSFKGASLDNEQFF
TRBV28,TRBJ2-2,CASSFLAGSNTGELFF
TRBV5-6,TRBJ1-4,CASSLEQAANEKLFF
TRBV13,TRBJ2-2,CASTRSGQRNTGELFF
TRBV11-2,TRBJ2-1,CASSLVPGGSYNEQFF
TRBV13,TRBJ2-3,CASSSAGEDADTQYF
TRBV9,TRBJ2-3,CASSVEASGQRDTQYF
TRBV12-3/TRBV12-4,TRBJ2-1,CASSFGTPTYNEQFF
TRBV20-1,TRBJ1-2,CSAASLYREDDGYTF
TRBV12-3/TRBV12-4,TRBJ2-2,CASSLAGEYSGELFF
TRBV12-3/TRBV12-4,TRBJ2-6,CASSFRFPGQGISGANVLTF
TRBV4-3,TRBJ1-3,CASSQDYSGSGGNTIYF
TRBV7-2,TRBJ2-7,CASSSDRAGSSYEQYF
TRBV7-9,TRBJ2-7,CASSFASGPIEQYF
TRBV24-1,TRBJ1-1,CATSQGTGVLCTEAFF
TRBV28,TRBJ2-5,CASETSGLTQYF
TRBV11-2,TRBJ2-7,CASSSWDSEDTYEQYF
TRBV9,TRBJ2-7,CASSVEAGGSYEQYF
TRBV7-9,TRBJ2-1,CALEESSSYNEQFF
TRBV3-1,TRBJ1-1,CASSQGGPGTEAFF
TRBV29-1,TRBJ1-2,CSVEDGGPGYTF
TRBV29-1,TRBJ2-1,CSVALTALYNEQFF
TRBV4-3,TRBJ1-3,CASSQDRAVGSGNTIYF
TRBV7-9,TRBJ1-1,CASSLGQGSIVGTEAFF
TRBV5-3,TRBJ1-2,CASSLVRTADYGYTF